The rows below give T cell receptor beta chains drawn from one sample of a study of OX40 agonist ivuxolimab in advanced cancers. Sequencing used immunoSEQ multiplex PCR; TCRdb keeps in-frame clones, though not all of them. This table holds 76,000 or so clones, 70% to 90% found once. The sample was CD4+ or CD8+ T cells sorted from blood, taken in a trial of the OX40 agonist ivuxolimab. The receptor set was obtained from an adult with an advanced solid tumor such as melanoma, head and neck, liver or kidney cancer. The CDR3 runs from the conserved cysteine through the conserved F or W. The order of the fields is J gene, V gene, D gene, clone size, CDR3 protein, CDR3 DNA. The D gene is left open where the match is weak. For some rows the clone size is stated as once, few or many, or as a class when expanded; others skip it.

>TRBJ1-1|TRBV25-1|NA|once
CASTHSMGQGNTEAFF
TGTGCCAGCACCCATTCAATGGGCCAGGGCAACACTGAAGCTTTCTTT
>TRBJ1-2|TRBV7-6|NA|once
CASSLFPGELYGYTF
TGTGCCAGCAGCTTATTTCCAGGGGAACTCTATGGCTACACCTTC
>TRBJ2-1|TRBV10-2|NA|NA
CATGATRSSYNEQFF
TGCGCCACCGGGGCCACCCGGAGCTCCTACAATGAGCAGTTCTTC
>TRBJ2-1|TRBV19|TRBD2|NA
CAPRYAPSGGNREQFF
TGTGCCCCACGCTACGCTCCTAGCGGGGGGAATCGTGAGCAGTTCTTC
>TRBJ2-1|TRBV5-1|NA|NA
CASSLGTVEGNEQFF
TGCGCCAGCAGCTTGGGGACAGTTGAGGGCAATGAGCAGTTCTTC
>TRBJ2-3|TRBV5-4|TRBD2|NA
CASSLGTSRPAPRTDTQYF
TGTGCCAGCAGCTTGGGGACTAGCCGGCCAGCGCCCCGCACAGATACGCAGTATTTT
>TRBJ2-7|TRBV7-3|NA|NA
CASSPSWGSEQYF
TGTGCCAGCAGCCCTAGCTGGGGTTCCGAGCAGTACTTC
>TRBJ2-7|TRBV11-2|NA|NA
CASSLRAADEQYF
TGTGCCAGCAGCTTAAGGGCCGCGGACGAGCAGTACTTC
>TRBJ1-1|TRBV5-1|TRBD1|NA
CASSLQPLTGVEFNTEAFF
TGCGCCAGCAGCTTACAACCACTGACAGGGGTGGAATTTAACACTGAAGCTTTCTTT
>TRBJ2-3|TRBV11-2|TRBD2|NA
CASSTASGSIDTQYF
TGTGCCAGCAGCACAGCTAGCGGGAGTATAGATACGCAGTATTTT
>TRBJ1-5|TRBV6-5|TRBD1|NA
CASTTGTGDQPQHF
TGTGCCAGCACCACCGGGACAGGCGATCAGCCCCAGCATTTT
>TRBJ1-2|TRBV11-2|NA|NA
CASSSPRRFGYTF
TGTGCCAGCAGCTCCCCTCGTCGGTTTGGCTACACCTTC
>TRBJ1-1|TRBV7-2|TRBD1|NA
CASSRRQGNTEAFF
TGTGCCAGCAGCCGTAGACAGGGCAACACTGAAGCTTTCTTT
>TRBJ2-7|TRBV7-8|TRBD1|NA
CASSSGTEVYEQYF
TGTGCCAGCAGCTCCGGGACAGAAGTTTACGAGCAGTACTTC
>TRBJ2-1|TRBV14|TRBD2|NA
CASSQGLAGGQGNEQFF
TGTGCCAGCAGCCAAGGACTAGCGGGAGGCCAGGGAAATGAGCAGTTCTTC
>TRBJ1-2|TRBV27|NA|NA
CASSLSGEGGYTF
TGTGCCAGCAGTTTATCAGGGGAGGGTGGCTACACCTTC
>TRBJ2-1|TRBV4-1|TRBD2|NA
CASSPEPGLAYNEQFF
TGCGCCAGCAGCCCGGAGCCGGGACTAGCTTACAATGAGCAGTTCTTC
>TRBJ2-2|TRBV6-5|TRBD2|NA
CASSKTSGTGGELFF
TGTGCCAGCAGTAAGACTAGCGGGACAGGGGGGGAGCTGTTTTTT
>TRBJ1-1|TRBV5-4|NA|NA
CASSLRGMNTEAFF
TGTGCCAGCAGCTTGAGGGGCATGAACACTGAAGCTTTCTTT
>TRBJ2-7|TRBV14|TRBD1|few
CASSQGQGIGYEQYF
TGTGCCAGCAGCCAAGGACAGGGGATAGGATACGAGCAGTACTTC
>TRBJ2-7|TRBV7-9|NA|NA
CASSLYGRGLYEQYF
TGTGCCAGCAGCTTATACGGCAGGGGATTATACGAGCAGTACTTC
>TRBJ1-1|TRBV10-3|NA|once
CAIRDFSAGGTEAFF
TGTGCCATTAGAGATTTCAGTGCGGGGGGCACTGAAGCTTTCTTT
>TRBJ1-5|TRBV23-1|NA|NA
CASTPGARAYSNQPQHF
TGCGCCAGCACCCCAGGGGCCAGGGCCTATAGCAATCAGCCCCAGCATTTT
>TRBJ2-4|TRBV5-1|NA|NA
CASSPGQIAKNIQYF
TGCGCCAGCAGCCCAGGACAGATAGCCAAAAACATTCAGTACTTC
>TRBJ1-1|TRBV7-9|TRBD1|NA
CASSALGQGLTEAFF
TGTGCCAGCAGCGCGCTGGGACAGGGCCTCACTGAAGCTTTCTTT
>TRBJ1-1|TRBV27|TRBD1|NA
CASSSLRGQNTEAFF
TGTGCCAGCAGTTCCTTAAGGGGGCAGAACACTGAAGCTTTCTTT
>TRBJ2-5|TRBV15|TRBD2|NA
CATTLAGLYQETQYF
TGTGCCACCACCCTAGCGGGACTGTACCAAGAGACCCAGTACTTC
>TRBJ2-3|TRBV2|NA|NA
CASRSRPSGTAVDTQYF
TGTGCCAGCAGAAGCCGACCGTCCGGGACGGCGGTGGATACGCAGTATTTT
>TRBJ2-7|TRBV18|TRBD1|NA
CASSPSTGGYEQYF
TGTGCCAGCTCACCGTCTACAGGGGGGTACGAGCAGTACTTC
>TRBJ2-1|TRBV7-9|TRBD2|NA
CASSSLSGRRVYNEQFF
TGTGCCAGCAGCTCGCTCAGCGGGAGAAGGGTTTACAATGAGCAGTTCTTC
>TRBJ2-1|TRBV10-1|TRBD2|NA
CASSDLRGRDPYNEQFF
TGCGCCAGCAGTGACCTAAGAGGGAGGGATCCCTACAATGAGCAGTTCTTC
>TRBJ2-4|TRBV5-1|NA|NA
CASSIDNQINIQYF
TGCGCCAGCAGCATCGATAATCAGATTAACATTCAGTACTTC
>TRBJ2-3|TRBV9|NA|NA
CASSPDEGRDTQYF
TGTGCCAGCAGCCCCGACGAAGGCCGAGATACGCAGTATTTT
>TRBJ1-1|TRBV19|NA|few
CASSIGSTNTEAFF
TGTGCCAGTAGTATCGGGAGTACGAACACTGAAGCTTTCTTT
>TRBJ2-1|TRBV6-4|TRBD2|NA
CASSLREGLGNEQFF
TGTGCCAGCTCCTTGCGGGAGGGCCTAGGCAATGAGCAGTTCTTC
>TRBJ2-7|TRBV5-1|TRBD2|NA
CASSLAGGGTYEQYF
TGCGCCAGCAGCTTGGCAGGCGGGGGGACCTACGAGCAGTACTTC
>TRBJ1-5|TRBV2|NA|NA
CASSQRGWRQPQHF
TGTGCCAGCAGCCAGAGGGGTTGGCGTCAGCCCCAGCATTTT
>TRBJ1-2|TRBV30|NA|NA
CAWSTGRKRGYTF
TGTGCCTGGAGTACCGGGAGGAAGAGGGGCTACACCTTC
>TRBJ2-3|TRBV9|TRBD2|NA
CASSPTGRGAADTQYF
TGTGCCAGCAGCCCTACGGGGAGGGGAGCCGCAGATACGCAGTATTTT
>TRBJ2-3|TRBV5-1|TRBD2|once
CASSSGAGTSTDTQYF
TGCGCCAGCAGCTCGGGAGCGGGAACTAGCACAGATACGCAGTATTTT
>TRBJ2-5|TRBV7-9|TRBD1|NA
CASSRGQGEETQYF
TGTGCCAGCAGCCGGGGACAGGGAGAAGAGACCCAGTACTTC
>TRBJ2-1|TRBV13|NA|NA
CASSLQGNEQFF
TGTGCCAGCAGCTTACAGGGGAATGAGCAGTTCTTC
>TRBJ2-3|TRBV11-3|TRBD2|NA
CASSTLVGGGTDTQYF
TGTGCCAGCAGCACCTTGGTGGGGGGAGGGACAGATACGCAGTATTTT
>TRBJ1-5|TRBV13|NA|few
CASSLGRGSNQPQHF
TGTGCCAGCAGCTTAGGCCGGGGGAGCAATCAGCCCCAGCATTTT
>TRBJ1-1|TRBV7-8|NA|NA
CASSFGHTEAFF
TGTGCCAGCAGCTTCGGACACACTGAAGCTTTCTTT
>TRBJ1-5|TRBV4-1|NA|NA
CASSQARGTDSNQPQHF
TGCGCCAGCAGCCAAGCTCGGGGAACAGATAGCAATCAGCCCCAGCATTTT
>TRBJ1-4|TRBV10-3|TRBD1|NA
CAIRETGEPNEKLFF
TGTGCCATCAGGGAGACAGGGGAACCTAATGAAAAACTGTTTTTT
>TRBJ2-7|TRBV9|NA|NA
CASSTGTNLAEQYF
TGTGCCAGCAGCACCGGGACCAACCTCGCCGAGCAGTACTTC